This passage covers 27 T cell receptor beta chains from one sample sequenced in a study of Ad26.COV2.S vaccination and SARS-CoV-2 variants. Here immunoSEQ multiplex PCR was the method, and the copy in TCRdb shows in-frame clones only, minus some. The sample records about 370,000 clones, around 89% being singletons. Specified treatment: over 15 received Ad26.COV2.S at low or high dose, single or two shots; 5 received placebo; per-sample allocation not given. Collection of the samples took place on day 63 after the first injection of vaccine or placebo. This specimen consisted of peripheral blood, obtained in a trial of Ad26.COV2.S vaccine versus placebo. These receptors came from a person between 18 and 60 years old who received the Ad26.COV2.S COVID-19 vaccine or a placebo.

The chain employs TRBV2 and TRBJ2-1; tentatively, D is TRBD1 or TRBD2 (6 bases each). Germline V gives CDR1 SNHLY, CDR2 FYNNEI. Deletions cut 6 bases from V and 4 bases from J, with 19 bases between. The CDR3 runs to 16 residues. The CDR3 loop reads CASSASGALRYNEQFF. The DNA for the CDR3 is TGTGCCAGCAGCGCTTCGGGGGCGCTTAGGTACAATGAGCAGTTCTTC.

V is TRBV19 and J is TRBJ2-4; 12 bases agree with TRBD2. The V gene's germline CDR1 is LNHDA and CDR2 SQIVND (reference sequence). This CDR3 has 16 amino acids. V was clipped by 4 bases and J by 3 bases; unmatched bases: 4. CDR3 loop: CASSKEGLAGKNIQYF. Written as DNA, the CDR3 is TGTGCCAGTAGTAAAGAGGGACTAGCGGGCAAAAACATTCAGTACTTC. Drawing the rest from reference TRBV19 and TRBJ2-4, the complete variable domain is DGGITQSPKYLFRKEGQNVTLSCEQNLNHDAMYWYRQDPGQGLRLIYYSQIVNDFQKGDIAEGYSVSREKKESFPLTVTSAQKNPTAFYLCASSKEGLAGKNIQYFGAGTRLSVL.

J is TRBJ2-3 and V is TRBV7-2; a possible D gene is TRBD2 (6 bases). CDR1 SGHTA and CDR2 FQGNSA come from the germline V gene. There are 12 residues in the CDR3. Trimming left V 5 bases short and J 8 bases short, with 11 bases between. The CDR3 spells CASSPFGGTQYF. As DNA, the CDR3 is TGTGCCAGCAGCCCGTTCGGGGGTACGCAGTATTTT.

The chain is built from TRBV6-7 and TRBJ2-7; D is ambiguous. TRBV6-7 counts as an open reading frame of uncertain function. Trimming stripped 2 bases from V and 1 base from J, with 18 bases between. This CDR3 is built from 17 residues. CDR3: CASSYPPWQDPSYEQYF. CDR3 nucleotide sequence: TGTGCCAGCAGTTACCCTCCGTGGCAGGACCCTTCCTACGAGCAGTACTTC.

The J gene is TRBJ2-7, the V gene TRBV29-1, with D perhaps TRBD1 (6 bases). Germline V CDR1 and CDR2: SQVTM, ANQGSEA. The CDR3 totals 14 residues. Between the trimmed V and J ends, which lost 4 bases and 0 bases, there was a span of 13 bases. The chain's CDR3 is CSVVDRPSSYEQYF. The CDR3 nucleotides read TGCAGCGTTGTTGACAGGCCGAGCTCCTACGAGCAGTACTTC.

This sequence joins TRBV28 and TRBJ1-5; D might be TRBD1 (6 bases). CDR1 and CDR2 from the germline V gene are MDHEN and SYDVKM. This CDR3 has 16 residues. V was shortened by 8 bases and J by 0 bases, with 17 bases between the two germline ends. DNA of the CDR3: TGTGCCAGCCTACTCGGGGACACCTATAGCAATCAGCCCCAGCATTTT. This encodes CASLLGDTYSNQPQHF. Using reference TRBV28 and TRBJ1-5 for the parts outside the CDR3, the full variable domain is DVKVTQSSRYLVKRTGEKVFLECVQDMDHENMFWYRQDPGLGLRLIYFSYDVKMKEKGDIPEGYSVSREKKERFSLILESASTNQTSMYLCASLLGDTYSNQPQHFGDGTRLSIL.

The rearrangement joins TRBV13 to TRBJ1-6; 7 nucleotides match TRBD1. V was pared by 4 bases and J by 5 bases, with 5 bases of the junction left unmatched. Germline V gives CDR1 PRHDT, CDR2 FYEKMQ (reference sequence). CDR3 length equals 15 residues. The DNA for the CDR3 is TGTGCCAGCAGCTCGACAGGGAGCAATAATTCACCCCTCCACTTT. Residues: CASSSTGSNNSPLHF.

The CDR3 is CASSSGGKGSSTDTQYF. The CDR3 DNA follows: TGTGCCAGCAGTAGCGGCGGCAAGGGTTCTAGCACAGATACGCAGTATTTT. The chain recombines TRBV7-3 with TRBJ2-3, with D possibly being TRBD2 (6 bases). V was shortened by 6 bases and J by 0 bases, with 19 bases between the two germline ends. Germline V gene data show CDR1 as SGHTA and CDR2 as FQGTGA. CDR3 size: 17 residues.

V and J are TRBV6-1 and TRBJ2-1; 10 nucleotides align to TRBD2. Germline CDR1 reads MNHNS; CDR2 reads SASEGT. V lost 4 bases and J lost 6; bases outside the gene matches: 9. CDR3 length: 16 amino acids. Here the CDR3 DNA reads TGTGCCAGCAGTGTAGGGCTAGCGGGAGCGGGCAATGAGCAGTTCTTC. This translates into CASSVGLAGAGNEQFF.

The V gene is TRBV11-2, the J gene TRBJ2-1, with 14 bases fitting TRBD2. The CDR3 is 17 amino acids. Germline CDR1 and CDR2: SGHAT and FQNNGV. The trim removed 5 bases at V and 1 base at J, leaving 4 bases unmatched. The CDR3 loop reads CASSGGLAGGSYNEQFF. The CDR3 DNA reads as TGTGCCAGCAGCGGAGGACTAGCGGGAGGTTCCTACAATGAGCAGTTCTTC.

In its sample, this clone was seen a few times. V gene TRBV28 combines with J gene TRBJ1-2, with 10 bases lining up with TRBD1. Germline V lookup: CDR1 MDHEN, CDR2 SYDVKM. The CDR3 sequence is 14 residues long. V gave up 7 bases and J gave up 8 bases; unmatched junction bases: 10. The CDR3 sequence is CASKPTGGVKGYTF. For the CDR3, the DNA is TGTGCCAGCAAGCCGACAGGGGGCGTTAAGGGCTACACCTTC.

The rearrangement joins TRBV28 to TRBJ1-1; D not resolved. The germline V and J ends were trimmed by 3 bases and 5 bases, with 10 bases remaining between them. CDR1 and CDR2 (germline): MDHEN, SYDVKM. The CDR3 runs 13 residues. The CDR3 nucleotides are TGTGCCAGCAGTTTTGGGTCAGGAACTGAAGCTTTCTTT. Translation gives CASSFGSGTEAFF.

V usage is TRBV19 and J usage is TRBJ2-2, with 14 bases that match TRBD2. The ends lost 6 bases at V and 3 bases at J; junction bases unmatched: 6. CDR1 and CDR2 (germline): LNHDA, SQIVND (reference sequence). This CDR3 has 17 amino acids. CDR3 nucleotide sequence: TGTGCCAGTAGCACCGGGACTAGCGGGAGTGACACCGGGGAGCTGTTTTTT. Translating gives CASSTGTSGSDTGELFF. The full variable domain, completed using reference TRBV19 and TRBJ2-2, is DGGITQSPKYLFRKEGQNVTLSCEQNLNHDAMYWYRQDPGQGLRLIYYSQIVNDFQKGDIAEGYSVSREKKESFPLTVTSAQKNPTAFYLCASSTGTSGSDTGELFFGEGSRLTVL.

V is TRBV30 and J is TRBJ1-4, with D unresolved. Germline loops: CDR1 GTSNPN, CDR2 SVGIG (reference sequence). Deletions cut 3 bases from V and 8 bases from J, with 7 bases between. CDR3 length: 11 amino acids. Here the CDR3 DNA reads TGTGCCTGGAGCAATTCGGAAAAACTGTTTTTT. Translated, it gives CAWSNSEKLFF.

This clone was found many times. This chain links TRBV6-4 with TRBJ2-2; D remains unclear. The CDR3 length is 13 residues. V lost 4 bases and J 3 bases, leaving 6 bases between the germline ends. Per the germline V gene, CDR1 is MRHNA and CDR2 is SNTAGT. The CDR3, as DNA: TGTGCCAGCAGTGCCCGGGACACCGGGGAGCTGTTTTTT. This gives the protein CASSARDTGELFF.

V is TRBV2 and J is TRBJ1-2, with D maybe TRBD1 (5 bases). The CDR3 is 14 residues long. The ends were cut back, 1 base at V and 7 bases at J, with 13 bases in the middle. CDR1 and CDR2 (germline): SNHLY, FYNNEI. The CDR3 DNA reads TGTGCCAGCAGTGAAGGAGGGGCAGTAGGTGGCTACACCTTC. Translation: CASSEGGAVGGYTF.

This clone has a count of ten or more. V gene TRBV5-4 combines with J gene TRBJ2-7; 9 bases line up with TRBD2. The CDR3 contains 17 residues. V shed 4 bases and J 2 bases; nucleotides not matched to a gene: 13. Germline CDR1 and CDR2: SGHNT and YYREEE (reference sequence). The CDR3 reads CASSAGQGVAGAYEQYF. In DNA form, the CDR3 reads TGTGCCAGCAGCGCGGGCCAAGGTGTAGCGGGGGCCTACGAGCAGTACTTC.

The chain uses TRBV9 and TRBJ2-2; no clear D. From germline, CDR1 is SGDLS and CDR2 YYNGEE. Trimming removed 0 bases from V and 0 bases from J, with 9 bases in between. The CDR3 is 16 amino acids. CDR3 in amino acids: CASSVGSSPNTGELFF. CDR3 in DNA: TGTGCCAGCAGCGTAGGGAGTAGCCCGAACACCGGGGAGCTGTTTTTT.

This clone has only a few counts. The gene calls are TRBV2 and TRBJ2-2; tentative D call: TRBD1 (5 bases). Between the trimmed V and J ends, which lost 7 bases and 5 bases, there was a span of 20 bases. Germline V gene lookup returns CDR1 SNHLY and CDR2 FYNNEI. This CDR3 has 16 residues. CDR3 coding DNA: TGTGCCAGCAAGGCGCAGGGTAGATGGAGTACCGGGGAGCTGTTTTTT. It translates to CASKAQGRWSTGELFF.

The CDR3: CASSYSASYEQYF. The DNA of the CDR3 is TGTGCCAGCAGTTACTCCGCTAGCTACGAGCAGTACTTC. The rearrangement joins TRBV6-5 to TRBJ2-7; D call uncertain. CDR3 size: 13 residues. Trimming left V 0 bases short and J 3 bases short, with 6 bases between. The germline V gene has CDR1 MNHEY and CDR2 SVGAGI.

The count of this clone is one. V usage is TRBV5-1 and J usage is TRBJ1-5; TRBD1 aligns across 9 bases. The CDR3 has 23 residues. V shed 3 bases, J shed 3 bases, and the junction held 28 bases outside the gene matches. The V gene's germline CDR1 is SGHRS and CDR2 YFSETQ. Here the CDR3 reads CASSWRDYRDRAHHTLLNQPQHF. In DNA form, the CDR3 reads TGCGCCAGCAGCTGGAGGGACTACCGGGACAGGGCGCACCATACCCTCCTCAATCAGCCCCAGCATTTT.

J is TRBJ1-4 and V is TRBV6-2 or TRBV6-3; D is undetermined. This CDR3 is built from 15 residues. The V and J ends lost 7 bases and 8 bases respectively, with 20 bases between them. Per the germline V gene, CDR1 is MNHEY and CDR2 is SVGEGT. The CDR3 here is CASTPGDTWNEKLFF. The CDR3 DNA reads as TGTGCCAGCACCCCCGGAGACACATGGAACGAAAAACTGTTTTTT.

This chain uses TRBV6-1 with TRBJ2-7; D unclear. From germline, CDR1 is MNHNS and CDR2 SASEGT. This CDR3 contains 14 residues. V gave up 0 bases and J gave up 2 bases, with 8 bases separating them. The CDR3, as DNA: TGTGCCAGCAGTGAAGCCCCTCCCCCCTACGAGCAGTACTTC. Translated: CASSEAPPPYEQYF.

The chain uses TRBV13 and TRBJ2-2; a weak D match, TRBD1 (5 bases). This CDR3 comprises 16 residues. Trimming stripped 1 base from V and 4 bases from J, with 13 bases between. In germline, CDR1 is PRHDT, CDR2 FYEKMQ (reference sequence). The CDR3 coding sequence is TGTGCCAGCAGCTTAGTTGACAGCCTACCCACCGGGGAGCTGTTTTTT. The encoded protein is CASSLVDSLPTGELFF. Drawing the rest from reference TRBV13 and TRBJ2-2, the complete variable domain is AAGVIQSPRHLIKEKRETATLKCYPIPRHDTVYWYQQGPGQDPQFLISFYEKMQSDKGSIPDRFSAQQFSDYHSELNMSSLELGDSALYFCASSLVDSLPTGELFFGEGSRLTVL.

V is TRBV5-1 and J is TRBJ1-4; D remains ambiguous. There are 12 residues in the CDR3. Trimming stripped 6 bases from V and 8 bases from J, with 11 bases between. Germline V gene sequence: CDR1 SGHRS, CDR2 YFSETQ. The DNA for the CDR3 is TGCGCCAGCACCCGTCAAGGGGAAAAACTGTTTTTT. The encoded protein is CASTRQGEKLFF. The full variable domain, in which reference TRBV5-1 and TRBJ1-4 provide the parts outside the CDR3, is KAGVTQTPRYLIKTRGQQVTLSCSPISGHRSVSWYQQTPGQGLQFLFEYFSETQRNKGNFPGRFSGRQFSNSRSEMNVSTLELGDSALYLCASTRQGEKLFFGSGTQLSVL.

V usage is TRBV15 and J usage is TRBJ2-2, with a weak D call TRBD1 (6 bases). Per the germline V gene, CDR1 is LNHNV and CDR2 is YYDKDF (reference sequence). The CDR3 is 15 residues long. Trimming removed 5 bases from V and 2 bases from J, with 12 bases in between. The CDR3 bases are TGTGCCACCAGCGCCTCGGGGACAAACACCGGGGAGCTGTTTTTT. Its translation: CATSASGTNTGELFF.

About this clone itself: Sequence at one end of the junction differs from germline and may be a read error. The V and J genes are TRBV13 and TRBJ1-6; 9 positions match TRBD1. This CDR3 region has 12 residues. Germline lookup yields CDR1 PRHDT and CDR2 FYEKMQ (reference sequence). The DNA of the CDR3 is TGTGCCAGCAGCCGTCTGGGACAGGGTACTGACTTT. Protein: CASSRLGQGTDF.